This T cell receptor beta chain comes out of a study of technical replicates of blood from a handful of donors. Using immunoSEQ multiplex PCR, the repertoire was profiled, and TCRdb retains in-frame clones only, with some absent. The profile shows about 71,000 clones, 85% to 90% of them singletons. This TCR was recovered from a human donor in good health. Some clones in this sample may be carry-over from other donors' samples. The source material was PBMCs.

The CDR3 is CSGTGGADGYTF. CDR3 coding DNA: TGCAGCGGCACAGGGGGCGCGGATGGCTACACCTTC. The chain combines TRBV29-1 with TRBJ1-2; 9 bases agree with TRBD1. J lost 6 bases, V lost 7 bases, and 6 bases had no gene match. There are 12 residues in the CDR3. Germline CDR1 SQVTM, CDR2 ANQGSEA. The variable domain in full, completed from reference TRBV29-1 and TRBJ1-2, reads SAVISQKPSRDICQRGTSLTIQCQVDSQVTMMFWYRQQPGQSLTLIATANQGSEATYESGFVIDKFPISRPNLTFSTLTVSNMSPEDSSIYLCSGTGGADGYTFGSGTRLTVV.